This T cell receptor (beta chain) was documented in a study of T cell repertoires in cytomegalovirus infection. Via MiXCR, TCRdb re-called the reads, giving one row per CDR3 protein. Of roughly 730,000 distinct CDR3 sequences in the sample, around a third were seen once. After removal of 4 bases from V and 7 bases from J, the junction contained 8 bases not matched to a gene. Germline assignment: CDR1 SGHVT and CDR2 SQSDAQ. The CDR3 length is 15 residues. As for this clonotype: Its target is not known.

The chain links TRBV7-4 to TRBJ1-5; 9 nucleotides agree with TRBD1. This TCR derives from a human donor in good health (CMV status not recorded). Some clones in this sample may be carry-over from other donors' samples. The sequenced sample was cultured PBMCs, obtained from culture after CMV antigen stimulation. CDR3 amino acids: CASSSRDRDGQPQHF. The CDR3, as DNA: TGTGCCAGCAGCTCCCGGGACAGGGACGGGCAGCCCCAGCATTTT.